In this sample, the clone carrying this TCR beta chain turned up a few times. This sample was included in a study of blood T cell repertoires in COVID-19. The overall study: Sites across the United States, Italy and Spain contributed samples from acute and convalescent COVID-19. Sample material is recorded as cDNA or gDNA derived from T cells, B-cell-depleted T cells, or PBMCs.

This CDR3 contains 14 residues. Germline V gives CDR1 SGHNT, CDR2 YYREEE (reference sequence). J was trimmed by 3 bases and V by 0 bases; bases with no gene match: 1. The table came from immunoSEQ multiplex PCR; TCRdb's copy has only in-frame clones and leaves some out. Seen here are 30,000 to 40,000 clones, around 90% observed once, and the top ten hold around 20%. Sequenced material: peripheral blood. The sequence was collected from a man aged 55 to 70 with acute or convalescent COVID-19. The chain is built from TRBV5-4 and TRBJ2-5; TRBD2 matches 8 bases. CDR3 sequence reads: CASSLVGGEETQYF. CDR3 bases: TGTGCCAGCAGCTTGGTCGGGGGGGAAGAGACCCAGTACTTC. The complete variable domain, with remaining parts taken from reference TRBV5-4 and TRBJ2-5, reads ETGVTQSPTHLIKTRGQQVTLRCSSQSGHNTVSWYQQALGQGPQFIFQYYREEENGRGNFPPRFSGLQFPNYSSELNVNALELDDSALYLCASSLVGGEETQYFGPGTRLLVL.